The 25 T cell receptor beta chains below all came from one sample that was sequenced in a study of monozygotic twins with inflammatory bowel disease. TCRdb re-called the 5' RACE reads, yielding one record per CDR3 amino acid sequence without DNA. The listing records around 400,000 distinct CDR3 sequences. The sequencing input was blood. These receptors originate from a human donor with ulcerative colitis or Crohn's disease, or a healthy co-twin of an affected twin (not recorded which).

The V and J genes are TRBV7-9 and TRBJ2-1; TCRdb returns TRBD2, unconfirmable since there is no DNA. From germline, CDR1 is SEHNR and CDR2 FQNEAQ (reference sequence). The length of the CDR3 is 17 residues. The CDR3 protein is CASSQPGTSGSMYEQFF.

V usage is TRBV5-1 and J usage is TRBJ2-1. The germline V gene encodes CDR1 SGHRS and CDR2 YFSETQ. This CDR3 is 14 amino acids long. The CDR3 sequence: CASSLVAPYDEQFF. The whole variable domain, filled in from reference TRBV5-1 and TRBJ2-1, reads KAGVTQTPRYLIKTRGQQVTLSCSPISGHRSVSWYQQTPGQGLQFLFEYFSETQRNKGNFPGRFSGRQFSNSRSEMNVSTLELGDSALYLCASSLVAPYDEQFFGPGTRLTVL.

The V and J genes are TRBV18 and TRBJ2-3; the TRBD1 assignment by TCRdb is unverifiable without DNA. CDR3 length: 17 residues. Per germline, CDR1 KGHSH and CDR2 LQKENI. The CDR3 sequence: CASSPLPGHRSTDTQYF.

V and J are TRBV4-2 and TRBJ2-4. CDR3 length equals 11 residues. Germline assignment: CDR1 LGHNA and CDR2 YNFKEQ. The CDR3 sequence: CASSQANIQYF.

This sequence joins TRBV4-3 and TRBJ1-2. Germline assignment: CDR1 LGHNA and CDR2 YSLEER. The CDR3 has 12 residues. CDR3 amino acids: CASSQADYGYTF.

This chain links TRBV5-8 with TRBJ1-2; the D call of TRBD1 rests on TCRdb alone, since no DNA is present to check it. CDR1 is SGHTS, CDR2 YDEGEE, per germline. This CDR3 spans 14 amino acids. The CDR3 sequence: CASSFGTTNYGYTF.

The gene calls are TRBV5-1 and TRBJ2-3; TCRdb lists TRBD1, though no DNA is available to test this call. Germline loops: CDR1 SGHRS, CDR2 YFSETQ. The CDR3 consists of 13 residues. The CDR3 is CASSSPGADTQYF.

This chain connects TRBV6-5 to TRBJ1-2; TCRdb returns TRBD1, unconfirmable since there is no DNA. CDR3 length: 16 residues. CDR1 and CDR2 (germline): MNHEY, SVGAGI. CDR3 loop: CASSYSTRGNNYGYTF.

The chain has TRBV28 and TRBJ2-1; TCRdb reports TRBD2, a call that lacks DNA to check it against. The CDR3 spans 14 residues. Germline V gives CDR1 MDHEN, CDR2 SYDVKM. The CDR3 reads CASTLGGSGSEQFF. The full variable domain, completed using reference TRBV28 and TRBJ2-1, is DVKVTQSSRYLVKRTGEKVFLECVQDMDHENMFWYRQDPGLGLRLIYFSYDVKMKEKGDIPEGYSVSREKKERFSLILESASTNQTSMYLCASTLGGSGSEQFFGPGTRLTVL.

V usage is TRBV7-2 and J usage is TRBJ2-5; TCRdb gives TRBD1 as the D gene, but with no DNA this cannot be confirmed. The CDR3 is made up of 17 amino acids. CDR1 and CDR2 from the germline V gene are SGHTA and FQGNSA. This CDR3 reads CASSLGSEQGGQETQYF.

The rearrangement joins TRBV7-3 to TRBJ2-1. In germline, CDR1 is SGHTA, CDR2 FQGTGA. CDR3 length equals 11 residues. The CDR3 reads CASSHNNEQFF.

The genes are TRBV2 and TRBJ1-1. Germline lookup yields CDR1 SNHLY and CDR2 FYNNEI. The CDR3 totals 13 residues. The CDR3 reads CASSEAENTEAFF.

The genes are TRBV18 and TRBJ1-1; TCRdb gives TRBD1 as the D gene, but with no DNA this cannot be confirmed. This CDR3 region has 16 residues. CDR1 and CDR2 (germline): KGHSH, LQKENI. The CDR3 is CASSPQDTGLGTEAFF.

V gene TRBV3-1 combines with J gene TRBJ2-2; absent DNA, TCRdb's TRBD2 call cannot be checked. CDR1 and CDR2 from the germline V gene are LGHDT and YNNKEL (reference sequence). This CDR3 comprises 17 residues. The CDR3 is CASSQDGLAGEHRELFF.

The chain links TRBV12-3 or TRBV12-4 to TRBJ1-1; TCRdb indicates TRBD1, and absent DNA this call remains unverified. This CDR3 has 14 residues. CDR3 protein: CASRTWGGHTEAFF.

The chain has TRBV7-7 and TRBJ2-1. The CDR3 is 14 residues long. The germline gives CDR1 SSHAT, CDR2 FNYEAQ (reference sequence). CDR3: CASSLRLKGDEQFF.

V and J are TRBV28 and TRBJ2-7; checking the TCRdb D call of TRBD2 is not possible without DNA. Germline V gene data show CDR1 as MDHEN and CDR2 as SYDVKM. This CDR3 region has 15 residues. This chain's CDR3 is CASSFGSSGRYEQYF.

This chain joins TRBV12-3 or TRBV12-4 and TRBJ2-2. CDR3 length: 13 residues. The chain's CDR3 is CASGFGRPGELFF.

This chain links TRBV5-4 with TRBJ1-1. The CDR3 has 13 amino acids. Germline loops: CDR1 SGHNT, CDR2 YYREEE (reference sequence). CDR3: CASSAGSNTEAFF.

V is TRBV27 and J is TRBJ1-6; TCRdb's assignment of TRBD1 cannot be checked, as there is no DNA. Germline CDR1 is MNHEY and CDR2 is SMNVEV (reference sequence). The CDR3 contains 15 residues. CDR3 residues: CASSSTGLLNSPLHF.

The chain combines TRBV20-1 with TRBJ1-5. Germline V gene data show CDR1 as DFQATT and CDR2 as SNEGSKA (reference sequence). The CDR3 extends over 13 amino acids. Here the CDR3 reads CSGSGVRNQPQHF.

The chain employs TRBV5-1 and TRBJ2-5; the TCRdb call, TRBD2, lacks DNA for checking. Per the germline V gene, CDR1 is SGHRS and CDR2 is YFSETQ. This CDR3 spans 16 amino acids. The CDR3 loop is CASSAGTSGREETQYF.

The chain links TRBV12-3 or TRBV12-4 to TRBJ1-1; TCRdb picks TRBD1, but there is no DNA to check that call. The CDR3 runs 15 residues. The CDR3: CASSVTGRTSLEAFF.

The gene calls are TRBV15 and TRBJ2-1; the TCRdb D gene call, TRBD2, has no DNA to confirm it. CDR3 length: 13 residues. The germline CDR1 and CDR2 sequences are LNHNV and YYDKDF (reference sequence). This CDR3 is CATSSGTLNEQFF. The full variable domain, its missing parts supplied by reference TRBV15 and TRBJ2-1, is DAMVIQNPRYQVTQFGKPVTLSCSQTLNHNVMYWYQQKSSQAPKLLFHYYDKDFNNEADTPDNFQSRRPNTSFCFLDIRSPGLGDTAMYLCATSSGTLNEQFFGPGTRLTVL.

The CDR3 reads CSATWLGRNNNQPQHF. The chain couples TRBV20-1 to TRBJ1-5; lacking DNA, the TRBD1 call made by TCRdb goes unchecked. Germline CDR1 reads DFQATT; CDR2 reads SNEGSKA (reference sequence). This CDR3 is built from 16 residues.